This is a list of T cell receptor beta chains from one sample in a study of blood T cell repertoires in COVID-19. Method: immunoSEQ multiplex PCR; TCRdb's copy keeps in-frame clones and lacks some. The data contain around 130,000 clones, 65% to 85% of them singletons. The specimen sequenced was peripheral blood. The receptors here all came from a woman older than 75 with acute or convalescent COVID-19. CDR3s include the opening cysteine and the closing phenylalanine or tryptophan. Fields, in order: V gene, D gene, clone size, J gene, CDR3 DNA, CDR3 protein. A D gene is named only where the DNA matches it firmly. Expanded clones are given a class, and other clones once, few, many or no size at all.

>TRBV6-5|-|-|TRBJ1-2
TGTGCCAGCAGTTTCTCGGACAGTAACTATGGCTACACCTTC
CASSFSDSNYGYTF
>TRBV7-6|TRBD2|-|TRBJ2-5
TGTGCCAGCAGCTCGCGACTAGCGGGAAAAGAGACCCAGTACTTC
CASSSRLAGKETQYF
>TRBV5-6|TRBD2|-|TRBJ2-1
TGTGCCAGCAGGGAACTAGCGGGAGGGCCAATCGATCACAATGAGCAGTTCTTC
CASRELAGGPIDHNEQFF
>TRBV19|TRBD2|-|TRBJ2-5
TGTGCCAGTAGTTCCGCCGGGGAAGCGGGAGGGAGTCTTGCTAAGACCCAGTACTTC
CASSSAGEAGGSLAKTQYF
>TRBV5-1|TRBD2|-|TRBJ2-1
TGCGCCAGCAGCTTGAGGCGGGAGAGTAGCAATGAGCAGTTCTTC
CASSLRRESSNEQFF
>TRBV29-1|TRBD2|-|TRBJ2-5
TGCAGCGCTGCCCACAGCGGGGGCCGAGAGACCCAGTACTTC
CSAAHSGGRETQYF
>TRBV5-1|-|-|TRBJ1-1
TGCGCCAGCAGCGACAGCCTTGAAGCTTTCTTT
CASSDSLEAFF
>TRBV7-9|-|-|TRBJ2-5
TGTGCCAGCAGCTTAGCGCGGAATACCTACCGAGGGGAGGAGGAGACCCAGTACTTC
CASSLARNTYRGEEETQYF
>TRBV15|-|-|TRBJ1-4
TGTGCCACCAGCAGAGAACGCACAGGCGTAGGTGAAAAACTGTTTTTT
CATSRERTGVGEKLFF
>TRBV6-1|TRBD1|once|TRBJ1-2
TGTGCCAGCAGTGAATGGAGGGGATGGGGACAGGGGGACTATGGCTACACCTTC
CASSEWRGWGQGDYGYTF
>TRBV20-1|-|few|TRBJ2-7
TGCAGTGCTAGTATTCCGGGGAGCAGCTACGAGCAGTACTTC
CSASIPGSSYEQYF
>TRBV3-1/TRBV3-2|TRBD1|-|TRBJ1-2
TGTGCCAGCAGCCAAGGCCGGACAGGGTTTGATGGCTACACCTTC
CASSQGRTGFDGYTF
>TRBV2|-|-|TRBJ1-5
TGTGCCAGCAGCCTCGGAGGGGGGGGTTATCAGCCCCAGCATTTT
CASSLGGGGYQPQHF
>TRBV19|TRBD1|once|TRBJ1-4
TGTGCCAGTAGTGGACAGGGTGCTTCAACTAATGAAAAACTGTTTTTT
CASSGQGASTNEKLFF
>TRBV6-6|-|-|TRBJ2-7
TGTGCCAGCAGTTACTCTCGGCAGGGCAACGAGCAGTACTTC
CASSYSRQGNEQYF
>TRBV9|TRBD2|-|TRBJ2-5
TGTGCCAGCAGCGTAGGCGGGGGGAATGGGGAGACCCAGTACTTC
CASSVGGGNGETQYF
>TRBV18|-|-|TRBJ1-2
TGTGCCAGCTCACCAGTAGGGGCTTCCAACTATGGCTACACCTTC
CASSPVGASNYGYTF
>TRBV29-1|TRBD1|-|TRBJ1-2
TGCAGCGTTGAGAAGACAGGGGGCGGCTATGGCTACACCTTC
CSVEKTGGGYGYTF
>TRBV5-1|-|-|TRBJ1-1
TGCGCCAGCAGCTTGGTGGCAGGCATGAACACTGAAGCTTTCTTT
CASSLVAGMNTEAFF
>TRBV5-6|TRBD1|-|TRBJ2-3
TGTGCCAGCAGCATTTTTTTCGGGGACAGTCAATTCACAGATACGCAGTATTTT
CASSIFFGDSQFTDTQYF
>TRBV5-4|TRBD1|-|TRBJ2-7
TGTGCCAGCAGCTTGAAACGGACAGGGGGTTACGAGCAGTACTTC
CASSLKRTGGYEQYF
>TRBV2|-|-|TRBJ1-5
TGTGCCAGCAGTGGCGGGAGCCGAGATCAGCCCCAGCATTTT
CASSGGSRDQPQHF
>TRBV11-2|-|-|TRBJ1-1
TGTGCCAGCAGCATAACGGGTGGCACTGAAGCTTTCTTT
CASSITGGTEAFF
>TRBV2|-|-|TRBJ1-3
TGTGCCAGCGCAGGTGCGGGAAACACCATATATTTT
CASAGAGNTIYF
>TRBV7-2|-|-|TRBJ1-5
TGTGCCAGCAGCTTAGATTCGACGGGTATGGGGGAGGGGAATCAGCCCCAGCATTTT
CASSLDSTGMGEGNQPQHF
>TRBV13|-|-|TRBJ2-2
TGTGCCAGCAGCTTTACAGGGTTGGCCGGGGAGCTGTTTTTT
CASSFTGLAGELFF
>TRBV7-2|-|many|TRBJ2-1
TGTGCCAGCAGCTCCTACGGTGAGCAGTTCTTC
CASSSYGEQFF
>TRBV11-2|TRBD2|-|TRBJ2-5
TGTGCCAGCAGCCGAGCGGGTAGCGGGGTGTACCAAGAGACCCAGTACTTC
CASSRAGSGVYQETQYF
>TRBV18|-|-|TRBJ1-1
TGTGCCAGCTCACCCGATTACCCGGGACAGAACACTGAAGCTTTCTTT
CASSPDYPGQNTEAFF
>TRBV6-2/TRBV6-3|-|-|TRBJ1-1
TGTGCCAGCAGTTACTCGATTGGGCCTGAAGCTTTCTTT
CASSYSIGPEAFF
>TRBV6-1|-|-|TRBJ1-2
TGTGCCAGCAGTGAGTCCAGGGGATATTATGGCTACACCTTC
CASSESRGYYGYTF
>TRBV5-1|TRBD1|-|TRBJ1-4
TGCGCCAGCAGCCCGGGGACAGGGAAGGGTGAAAAACTGTTTTTT
CASSPGTGKGEKLFF
>TRBV12-3/TRBV12-4|TRBD1|once|TRBJ1-5
TGTGCCAGCACCTGGACAGGGAGTCAGCCCCAGCATTTT
CASTWTGSQPQHF
>TRBV5-8|-|-|TRBJ2-1
TGTGCCAGCAGCCCCCAAACAGGGGAGCAGTTCTTC
CASSPQTGEQFF
>TRBV4-1|TRBD1|few|TRBJ1-2
TGCGCCAGCAGCCCGGCCCGGGCAGGGGGGAGGTATGGCTACACCTTC
CASSPARAGGRYGYTF
>TRBV19|-|once|TRBJ1-6
TGTGCCAGTACCCCGACTGGTTATAATTCACCCCTCCACTTT
CASTPTGYNSPLHF
>TRBV19|-|-|TRBJ1-4
TGTGCCAGTAGTCCTCGGGGGGTCCCTAATGAAAAACTGTTTTTT
CASSPRGVPNEKLFF